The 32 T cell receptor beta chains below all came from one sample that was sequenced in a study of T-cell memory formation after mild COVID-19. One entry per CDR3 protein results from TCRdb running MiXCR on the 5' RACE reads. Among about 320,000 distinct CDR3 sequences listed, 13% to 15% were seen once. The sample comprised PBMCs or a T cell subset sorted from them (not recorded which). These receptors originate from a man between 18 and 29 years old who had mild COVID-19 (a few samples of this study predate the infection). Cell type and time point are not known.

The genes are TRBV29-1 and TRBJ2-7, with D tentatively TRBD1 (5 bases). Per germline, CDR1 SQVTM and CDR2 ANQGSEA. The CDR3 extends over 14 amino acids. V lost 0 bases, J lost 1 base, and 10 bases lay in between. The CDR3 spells CSVEDRVTSYEQYF. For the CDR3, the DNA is TGCAGCGTTGAAGACAGGGTCACATCCTACGAGCAGTACTTC.

CDR3 loop: CASSYAPQGLQETQYF. CDR3 nucleotides: TGTGCCAGCAGTTACGCCCCTCAGGGGTTGCAGGAGACCCAGTACTTC. This chain joins TRBV6-2 or TRBV6-3 and TRBJ2-5; D might be TRBD1 (6 bases). With 2 bases removed from V and 5 bases from J, the gap between germline ends came to 18 bases. The CDR3 spans 16 residues. The V gene's germline CDR1 is MNHEY and CDR2 SVGEGT.

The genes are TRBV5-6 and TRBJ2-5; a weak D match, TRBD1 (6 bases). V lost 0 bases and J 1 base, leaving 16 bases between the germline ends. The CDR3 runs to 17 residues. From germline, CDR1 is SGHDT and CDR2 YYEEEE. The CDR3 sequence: CASSLVAAGDIQETQYF. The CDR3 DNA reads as TGTGCCAGCAGCTTGGTGGCGGCAGGGGATATCCAAGAGACCCAGTACTTC. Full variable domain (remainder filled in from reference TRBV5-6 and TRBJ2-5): DAGVTQSPTHLIKTRGQQVTLRCSPKSGHDTVSWYQQALGQGPQFIFQYYEEEERQRGNFPDRFSGHQFPNYSSELNVNALLLGDSALYLCASSLVAAGDIQETQYFGPGTRLLVL.

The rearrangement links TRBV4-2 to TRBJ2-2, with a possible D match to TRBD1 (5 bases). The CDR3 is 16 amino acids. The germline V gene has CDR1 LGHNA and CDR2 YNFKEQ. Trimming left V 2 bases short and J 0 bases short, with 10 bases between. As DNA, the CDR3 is TGTGCCAGCAGCCAACAGGGCAGATCGAACACCGGGGAGCTGTTTTTT. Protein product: CASSQQGRSNTGELFF.

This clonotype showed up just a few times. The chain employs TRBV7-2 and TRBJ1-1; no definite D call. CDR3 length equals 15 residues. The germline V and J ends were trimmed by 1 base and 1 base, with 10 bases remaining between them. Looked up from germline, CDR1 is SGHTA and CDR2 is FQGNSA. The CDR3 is CASSLGDKKNTEAFF. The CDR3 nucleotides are TGTGCCAGCAGCTTAGGGGATAAAAAGAACACTGAAGCTTTCTTT.

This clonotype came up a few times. The CDR3 DNA sequence: TGCGCCAGCAGCGATGGGCGGAAAGGGAATGAAAAACTGTTTTTT. As protein: CASSDGRKGNEKLFF. This chain uses TRBV5-1 with TRBJ1-4; no reliable D call. Germline V gene sequence: CDR1 SGHRS, CDR2 YFSETQ. V was cut by 4 bases and J by 5 bases, with 15 bases left in between. The CDR3 spans 15 residues.

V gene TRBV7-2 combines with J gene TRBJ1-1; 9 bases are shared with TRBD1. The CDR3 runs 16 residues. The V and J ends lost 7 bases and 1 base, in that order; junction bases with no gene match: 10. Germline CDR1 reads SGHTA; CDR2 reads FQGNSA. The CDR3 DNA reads TGTGCCAGCACGGGACAGGGAGCGACTCCGAACACTGAAGCTTTCTTT. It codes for CASTGQGATPNTEAFF.

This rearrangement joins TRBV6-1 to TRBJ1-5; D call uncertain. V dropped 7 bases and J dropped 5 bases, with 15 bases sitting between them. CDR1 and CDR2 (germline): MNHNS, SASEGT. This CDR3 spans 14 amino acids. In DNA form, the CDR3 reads TGTGCCAGCACTCTAGCGGGAGGGTATCAGCCCCAGCATTTT. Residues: CASTLAGGYQPQHF.

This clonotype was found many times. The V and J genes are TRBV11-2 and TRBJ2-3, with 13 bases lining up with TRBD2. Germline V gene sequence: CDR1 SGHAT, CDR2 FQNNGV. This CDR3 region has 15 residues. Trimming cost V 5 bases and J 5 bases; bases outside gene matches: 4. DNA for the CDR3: TGTGCCAGCAGCGTGGGACTAGCGGGGAGAGATACGCAGTATTTT. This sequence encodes CASSVGLAGRDTQYF.

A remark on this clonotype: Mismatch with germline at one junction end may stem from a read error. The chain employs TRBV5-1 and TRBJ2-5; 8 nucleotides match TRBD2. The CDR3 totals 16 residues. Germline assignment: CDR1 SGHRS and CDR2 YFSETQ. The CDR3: CASIPLPGLGGETKYF. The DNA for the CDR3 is TGCGCCAGCATCCCTCTACCGGGACTAGGGGGAGAGACCAAGTACTTC. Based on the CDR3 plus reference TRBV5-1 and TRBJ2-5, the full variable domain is KAGVTQTPRYLIKTRGQQVTLSCSPISGHRSVSWYQQTPGQGLQFLFEYFSETQRNKGNFPGRFSGRQFSNSRSEMNVSTLELGDSALYLCASIPLPGLGGETKYFGPGTRLLVL.

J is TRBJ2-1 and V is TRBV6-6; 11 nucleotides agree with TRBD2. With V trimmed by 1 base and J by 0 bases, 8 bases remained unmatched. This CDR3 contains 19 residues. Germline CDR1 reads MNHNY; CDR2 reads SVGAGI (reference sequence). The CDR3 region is CASSYYLAGGRSSYNEQFF. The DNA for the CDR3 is TGTGCCAGCAGTTACTACCTAGCGGGGGGCCGAAGCTCCTACAATGAGCAGTTCTTC.

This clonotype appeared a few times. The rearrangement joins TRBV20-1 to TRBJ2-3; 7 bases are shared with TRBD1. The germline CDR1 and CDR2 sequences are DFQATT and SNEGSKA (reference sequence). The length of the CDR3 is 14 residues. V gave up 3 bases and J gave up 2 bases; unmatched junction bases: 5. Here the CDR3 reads CSARGTAATDTQYF. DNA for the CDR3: TGCAGTGCTAGGGGGACAGCCGCCACAGATACGCAGTATTTT.

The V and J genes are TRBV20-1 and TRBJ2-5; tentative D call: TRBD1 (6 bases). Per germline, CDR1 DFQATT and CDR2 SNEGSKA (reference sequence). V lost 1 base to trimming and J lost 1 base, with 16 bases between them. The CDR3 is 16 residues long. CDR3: CSARAASGQSQETQYF. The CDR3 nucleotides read TGCAGTGCTAGAGCCGCCTCCGGACAGAGCCAAGAGACCCAGTACTTC.

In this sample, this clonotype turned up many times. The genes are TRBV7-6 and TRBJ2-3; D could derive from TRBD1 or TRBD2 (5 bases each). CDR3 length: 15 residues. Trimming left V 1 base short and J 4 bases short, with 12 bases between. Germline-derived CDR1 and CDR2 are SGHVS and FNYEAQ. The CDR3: CASSLGLGVADTQYF. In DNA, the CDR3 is TGTGCCAGCAGCTTAGGTCTGGGGGTGGCAGATACGCAGTATTTT.

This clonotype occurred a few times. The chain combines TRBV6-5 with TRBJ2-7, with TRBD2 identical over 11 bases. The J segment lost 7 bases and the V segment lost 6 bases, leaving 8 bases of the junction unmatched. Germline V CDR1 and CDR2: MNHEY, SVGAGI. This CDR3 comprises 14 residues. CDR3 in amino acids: CASRKLAGAGEQYF. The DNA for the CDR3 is TGTGCCAGCAGAAAACTAGCGGGGGCGGGGGAGCAGTACTTC.

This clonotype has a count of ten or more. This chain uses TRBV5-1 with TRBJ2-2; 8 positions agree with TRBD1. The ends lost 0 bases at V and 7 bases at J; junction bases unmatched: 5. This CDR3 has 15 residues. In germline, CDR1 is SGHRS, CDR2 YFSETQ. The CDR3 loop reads CASSLGQGNLGELFF. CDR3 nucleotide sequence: TGCGCCAGCAGCTTGGGACAGGGGAATCTCGGGGAGCTGTTTTTT.

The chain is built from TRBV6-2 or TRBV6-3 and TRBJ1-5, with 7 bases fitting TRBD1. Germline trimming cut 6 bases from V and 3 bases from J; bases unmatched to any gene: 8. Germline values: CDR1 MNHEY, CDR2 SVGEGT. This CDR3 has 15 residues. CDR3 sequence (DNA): TGTGCCAGCAGCCCAATGGGACAGAACAATCAGCCCCAGCATTTT. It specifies CASSPMGQNNQPQHF.

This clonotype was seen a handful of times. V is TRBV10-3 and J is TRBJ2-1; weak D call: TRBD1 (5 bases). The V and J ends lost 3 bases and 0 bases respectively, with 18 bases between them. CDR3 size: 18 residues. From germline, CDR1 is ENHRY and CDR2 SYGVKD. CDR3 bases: TGTGCCATCAGTGAACCCGACAGTCTATTAAGCTCCTACAATGAGCAGTTCTTC. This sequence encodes CAISEPDSLLSSYNEQFF.

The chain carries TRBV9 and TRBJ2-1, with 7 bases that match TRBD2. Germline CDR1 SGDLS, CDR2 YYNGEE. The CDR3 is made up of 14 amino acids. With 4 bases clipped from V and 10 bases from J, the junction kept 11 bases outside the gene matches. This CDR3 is CASSPHRGSGEQFF. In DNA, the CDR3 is TGTGCCAGCAGCCCACATCGGGGTAGCGGGGAGCAGTTCTTC.

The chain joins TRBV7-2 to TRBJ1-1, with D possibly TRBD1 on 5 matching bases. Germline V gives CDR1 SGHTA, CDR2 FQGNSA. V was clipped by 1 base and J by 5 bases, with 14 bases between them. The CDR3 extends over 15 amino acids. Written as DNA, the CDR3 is TGTGCCAGCAGCTTAGATCCGGGGGTAGGGACTGAAGCTTTCTTT. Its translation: CASSLDPGVGTEAFF.

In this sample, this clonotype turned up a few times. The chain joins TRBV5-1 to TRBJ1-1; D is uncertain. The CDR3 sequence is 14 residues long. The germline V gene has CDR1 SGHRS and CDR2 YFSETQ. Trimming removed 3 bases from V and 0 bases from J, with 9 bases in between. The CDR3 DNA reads TGCGCCAGCAGCTCTGGGTCCTTGAACACTGAAGCTTTCTTT. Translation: CASSSGSLNTEAFF.

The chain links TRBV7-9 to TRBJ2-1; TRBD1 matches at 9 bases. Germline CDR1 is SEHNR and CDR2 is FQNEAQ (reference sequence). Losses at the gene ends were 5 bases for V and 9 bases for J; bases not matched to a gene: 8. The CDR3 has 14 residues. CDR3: CASSQGDRAGEQFF. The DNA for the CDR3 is TGTGCCAGCAGCCAGGGGGACAGGGCGGGTGAGCAGTTCTTC.

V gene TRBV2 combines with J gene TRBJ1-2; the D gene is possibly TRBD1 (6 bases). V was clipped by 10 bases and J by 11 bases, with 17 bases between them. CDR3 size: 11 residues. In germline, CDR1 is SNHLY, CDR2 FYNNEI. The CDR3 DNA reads TGTGCCACCCATGGGGGCCCTTCTTACACCTTC. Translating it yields CATHGGPSYTF.

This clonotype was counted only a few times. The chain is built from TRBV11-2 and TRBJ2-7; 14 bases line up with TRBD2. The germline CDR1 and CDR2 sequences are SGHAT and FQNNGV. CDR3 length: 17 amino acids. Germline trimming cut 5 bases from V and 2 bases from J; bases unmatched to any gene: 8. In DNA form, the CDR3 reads TGTGCCAGCAGCCGCAGCCGGACTAGCGGGGGGCCCTACGAGCAGTACTTC. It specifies CASSRSRTSGGPYEQYF.

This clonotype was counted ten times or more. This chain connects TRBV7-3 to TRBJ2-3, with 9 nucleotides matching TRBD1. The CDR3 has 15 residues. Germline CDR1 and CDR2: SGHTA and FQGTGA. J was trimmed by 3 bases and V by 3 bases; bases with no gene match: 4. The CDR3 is CASSLTGGGTDTQYF. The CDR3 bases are TGTGCCAGCAGCTTGACAGGGGGTGGTACAGATACGCAGTATTTT.

The CDR3, as DNA: TGTGCCAGCGCATCCGCGGACAGGTCGAACACTGAAGCTTTCTTT. This translates into CASASADRSNTEAFF. The chain is built from TRBV7-9 and TRBJ1-1; 7 bases fit TRBD1. There are 15 residues in the CDR3. Trimming took 8 bases from V and 1 from J; bases not matched to a gene: 10. CDR1 SEHNR and CDR2 FQNEAQ come from the germline V gene (reference sequence).

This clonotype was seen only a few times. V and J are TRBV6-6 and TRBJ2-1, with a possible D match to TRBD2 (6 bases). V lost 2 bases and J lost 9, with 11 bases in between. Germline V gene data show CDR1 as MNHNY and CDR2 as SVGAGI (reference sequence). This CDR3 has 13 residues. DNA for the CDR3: TGTGCCAGCAGTTACGGGGGGTTTGCTGAGCAGTTCTTC. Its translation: CASSYGGFAEQFF.

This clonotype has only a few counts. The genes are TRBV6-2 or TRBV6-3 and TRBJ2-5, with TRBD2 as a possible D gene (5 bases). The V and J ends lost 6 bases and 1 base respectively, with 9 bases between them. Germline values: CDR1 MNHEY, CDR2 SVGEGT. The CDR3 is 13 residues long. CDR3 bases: TGTGCCAGCAGCTGGACTCTCCAAGAGACCCAGTACTTC. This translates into CASSWTLQETQYF.

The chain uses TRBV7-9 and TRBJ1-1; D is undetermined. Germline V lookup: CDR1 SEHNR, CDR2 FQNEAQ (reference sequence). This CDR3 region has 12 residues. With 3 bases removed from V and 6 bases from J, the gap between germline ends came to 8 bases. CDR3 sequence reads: CASSFMRAEAFF. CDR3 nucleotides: TGTGCCAGCAGCTTCATGCGAGCTGAAGCTTTCTTT.

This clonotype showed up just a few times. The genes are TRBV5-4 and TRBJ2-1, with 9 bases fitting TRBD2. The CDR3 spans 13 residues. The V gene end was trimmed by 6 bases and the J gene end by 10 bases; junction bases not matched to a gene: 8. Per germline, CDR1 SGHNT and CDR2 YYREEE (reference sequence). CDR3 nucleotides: TGTGCCAGCACCAAGGGACTAGCCGGCGAGCAGTTCTTC. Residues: CASTKGLAGEQFF.

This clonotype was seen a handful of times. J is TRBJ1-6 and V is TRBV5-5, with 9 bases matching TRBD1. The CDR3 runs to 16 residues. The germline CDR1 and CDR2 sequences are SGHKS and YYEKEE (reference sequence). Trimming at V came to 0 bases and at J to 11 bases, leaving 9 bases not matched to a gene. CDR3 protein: CASSLEGTGFTAPLHF. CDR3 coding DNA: TGTGCCAGCAGCTTGGAGGGGACAGGGTTTACGGCACCCCTCCACTTT. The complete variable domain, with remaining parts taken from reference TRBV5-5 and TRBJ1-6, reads DAGVTQSPTHLIKTRGQQVTLRCSPISGHKSVSWYQQVLGQGPQFIFQYYEKEERGRGNFPDRFSARQFPNYSSELNVNALLLGDSALYLCASSLEGTGFTAPLHFGNGTRLTVT.

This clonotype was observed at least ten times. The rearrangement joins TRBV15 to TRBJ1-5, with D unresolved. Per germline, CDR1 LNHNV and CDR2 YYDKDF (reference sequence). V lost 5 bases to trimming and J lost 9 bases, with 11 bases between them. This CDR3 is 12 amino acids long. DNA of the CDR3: TGTGCCACCAGCGTCAGGTCCTTGCCCCAGCATTTT. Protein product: CATSVRSLPQHF.